The next 11 T cell receptor beta chains were all read from a single sample in a study of cytomegalovirus exposure and HLA in healthy donors. Vbeta (60) and Jbeta (13) primers were used in the PCR. Profiled with immunoSEQ multiplex PCR; TCRdb holds only in-frame clones, not every one. The table lists more than 90,000 clones. Sequencing was performed on PBMCs. All receptors come from a middle-aged man in good health and CMV-seropositive.

The genes are TRBV7-9 and TRBJ2-3; 9 nucleotides match TRBD1. V dropped 5 bases and J dropped 1; count of bases not matched to a gene: 4. The CDR3 consists of 15 residues. From germline, CDR1 is SEHNR and CDR2 FQNEAQ (reference sequence). Written as DNA, the CDR3 is TGTGCCAGCAGCGCCCGGGACAGGGGCACAGATACGCAGTATTTT. Its protein product is CASSARDRGTDTQYF.

The CDR3 reads CASTFASKGVEQFF. CDR3 sequence (DNA): TGTGCCAGCACCTTCGCCTCTAAGGGAGTAGAGCAGTTCTTC. The V and J genes are TRBV7-9 and TRBJ2-1; weak D call: TRBD2 (5 bases). V lost 7 bases and J 10 bases, leaving 20 bases between the germline ends. The length of the CDR3 is 14 residues. Per the germline V gene, CDR1 is SEHNR and CDR2 is FQNEAQ (reference sequence). Complete variable domain (other parts from reference TRBV7-9 and TRBJ2-1): DTGVSQNPRHKITKRGQNVTFRCDPISEHNRLYWYRQTLGQGPEFLTYFQNEAQLEKSRLLSDRFSAERPKGSFSTLEIQRTEQGDSAMYLCASTFASKGVEQFFGPGTRLTVL.

The chain recombines TRBV4-3 with TRBJ2-6; 12 nucleotides match TRBD2. The germline gives CDR1 LGHNA, CDR2 YSLEER. There are 18 residues in the CDR3. Trimming took 3 bases from V and 0 from J; bases not matched to a gene: 3. The CDR3, as DNA: TGCGCCAGCAGCCATACTAGCGGGAGGAGCTCTGGGGCCAACGTCCTGACTTTC. Translation gives CASSHTSGRSSGANVLTF.

The rearrangement joins TRBV11-2 to TRBJ2-3, with D maybe TRBD2 (6 bases). Germline assignment: CDR1 SGHAT and CDR2 FQNNGV. Trimming removed 1 base from V and 2 bases from J, with 7 bases in between. The CDR3 extends over 14 amino acids. In DNA, the CDR3 is TGTGCCAGCAGCTTAGTAGCGGCCACAGATACGCAGTATTTT. Amino acid sequence: CASSLVAATDTQYF.

The chain couples TRBV29-1 to TRBJ1-1; no clear D gene. Germline CDR1 reads SQVTM; CDR2 reads ANQGSEA. The CDR3 is made up of 14 amino acids. The CDR3: CTIKRGSLATEAFF. CDR3 DNA: TGCACCATCAAACGGGGATCTTTGGCGACTGAAGCTTTCTTT.

V usage is TRBV15 and J usage is TRBJ2-7; 9 bases align to TRBD1. This CDR3 comprises 16 residues. The germline CDR1 and CDR2 sequences are LNHNV and YYDKDF (reference sequence). V shed 0 bases, J shed 3 bases, and the junction held 6 bases outside the gene matches. CDR3 in DNA: TGTGCCACCAGCAGAGATTTAACAGGGGGCGGCTACGAGCAGTACTTC. Protein: CATSRDLTGGGYEQYF.

The gene calls are TRBV27 and TRBJ1-2; 11 nucleotides align to TRBD1. CDR3 length: 14 residues. Germline V gene data show CDR1 as MNHEY and CDR2 as SMNVEV (reference sequence). Trimming cost V 8 bases and J 8 bases; bases outside gene matches: 10. CDR3 bases: TGTGCCAGCGGGGGACAGGGGGTTATAGGCGGCTACACCTTC. Translating gives CASGGQGVIGGYTF.

The chain couples TRBV30 to TRBJ2-7; a weak D match, TRBD1 (5 bases). The CDR3 is made up of 12 amino acids. Looked up from germline, CDR1 is GTSNPN and CDR2 is SVGIG (reference sequence). Trimming shortened V by 3 bases and J by 1 base, and 7 bases separated the two germline ends. The DNA for the CDR3 is TGTGCCTGGAGGCAGGGTTCCTACGAGCAGTACTTC. Its translation is CAWRQGSYEQYF.

The CDR3, as DNA: TGTGCCAGCAGTTTACGCTTAGCCAGCCTGGAGACCCAGTACTTC. Its translation: CASSLRLASLETQYF. This chain joins TRBV27 and TRBJ2-5; D is unclear. The germline CDR1 and CDR2 sequences are MNHEY and SMNVEV (reference sequence). Trimming took off 2 bases at V and 5 bases at J, with 15 bases between the two ends. The CDR3 has 15 amino acids.

This chain uses TRBV6-4 with TRBJ1-1; no clear D. The germline CDR1 and CDR2 sequences are MRHNA and SNTAGT. The V gene lost 6 bases and the J gene lost 2 bases, with 10 bases spanning the gap. The CDR3 covers 13 residues. Here the CDR3 reads CASRPTENTEAFF. CDR3 bases: TGTGCCAGCAGGCCGACTGAAAACACTGAAGCTTTCTTT.

The rearrangement uses TRBV28 and TRBJ1-5, with 7 bases identical to TRBD1. Looked up from germline, CDR1 is MDHEN and CDR2 is SYDVKM. The ends lost 6 bases at V and 0 bases at J; junction bases unmatched: 5. This CDR3 is built from 15 residues. The CDR3 region is CASSQGGYSNQPQHF. CDR3 DNA sequence: TGTGCCAGCAGCCAGGGGGGATATAGCAATCAGCCCCAGCATTTT.